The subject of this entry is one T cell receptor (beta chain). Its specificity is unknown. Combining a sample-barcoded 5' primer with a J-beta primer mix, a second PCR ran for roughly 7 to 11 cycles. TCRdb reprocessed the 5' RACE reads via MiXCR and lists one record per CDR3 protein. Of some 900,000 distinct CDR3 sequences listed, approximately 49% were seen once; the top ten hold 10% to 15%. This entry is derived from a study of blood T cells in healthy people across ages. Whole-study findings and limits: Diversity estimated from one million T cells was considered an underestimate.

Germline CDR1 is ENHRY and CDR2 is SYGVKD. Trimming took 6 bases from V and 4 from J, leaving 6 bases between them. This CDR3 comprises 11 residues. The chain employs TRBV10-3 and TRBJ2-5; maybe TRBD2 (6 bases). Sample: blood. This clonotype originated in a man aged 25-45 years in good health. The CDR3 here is CAIREGETQYF. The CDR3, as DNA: TGTGCCATCAGGGAGGGAGAGACCCAGTACTTC.